This T cell receptor (beta chain) emerged from a study of PD-L1 blockade in urothelial cancer. The time point is: pretreatment peripheral blood. Pretreatment and on-treatment samples were taken, numbering 1 to 8 per patient. TCRdb's copy holds only in-frame clones and misses some; the assay was immunoSEQ multiplex PCR. The data show fewer than 60,000 clones, with over 65% seen just once and 1% to 1.5% held by the top ten. The TCR comes from a man over 45 with urothelial cancer. The material sequenced was PBMCs, taken around atezolizumab (anti-PD-L1) treatment.

CDR3 protein: CASSVGRLTGGVFYEQYF. Written as DNA, the CDR3 is TGTGCCAGCAGTGTTGGGCGACTGACAGGGGGCGTCTTCTACGAGCAGTACTTC. The chain links TRBV6-1 to TRBJ2-7; 10 nucleotides line up with TRBD1. The CDR3 runs 18 residues. With 4 bases clipped from V and 3 bases from J, the junction kept 15 bases outside the gene matches. The V gene's germline CDR1 is MNHNS and CDR2 SASEGT.